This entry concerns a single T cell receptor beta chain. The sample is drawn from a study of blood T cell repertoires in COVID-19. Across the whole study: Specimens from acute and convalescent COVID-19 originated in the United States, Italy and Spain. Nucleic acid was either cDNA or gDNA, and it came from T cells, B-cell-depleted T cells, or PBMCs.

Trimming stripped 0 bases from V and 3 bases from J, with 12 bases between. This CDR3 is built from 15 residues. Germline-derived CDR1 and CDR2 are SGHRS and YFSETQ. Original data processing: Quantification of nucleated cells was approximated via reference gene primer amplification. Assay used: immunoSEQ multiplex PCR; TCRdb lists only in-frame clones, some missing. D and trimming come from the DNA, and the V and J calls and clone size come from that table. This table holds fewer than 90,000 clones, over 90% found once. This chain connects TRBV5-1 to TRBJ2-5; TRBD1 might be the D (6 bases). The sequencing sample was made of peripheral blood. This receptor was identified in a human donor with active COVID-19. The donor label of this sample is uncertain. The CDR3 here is CASSLAPWTEETQYF. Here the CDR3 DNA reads TGCGCCAGCAGCTTGGCGCCATGGACAGAAGAGACCCAGTACTTC.